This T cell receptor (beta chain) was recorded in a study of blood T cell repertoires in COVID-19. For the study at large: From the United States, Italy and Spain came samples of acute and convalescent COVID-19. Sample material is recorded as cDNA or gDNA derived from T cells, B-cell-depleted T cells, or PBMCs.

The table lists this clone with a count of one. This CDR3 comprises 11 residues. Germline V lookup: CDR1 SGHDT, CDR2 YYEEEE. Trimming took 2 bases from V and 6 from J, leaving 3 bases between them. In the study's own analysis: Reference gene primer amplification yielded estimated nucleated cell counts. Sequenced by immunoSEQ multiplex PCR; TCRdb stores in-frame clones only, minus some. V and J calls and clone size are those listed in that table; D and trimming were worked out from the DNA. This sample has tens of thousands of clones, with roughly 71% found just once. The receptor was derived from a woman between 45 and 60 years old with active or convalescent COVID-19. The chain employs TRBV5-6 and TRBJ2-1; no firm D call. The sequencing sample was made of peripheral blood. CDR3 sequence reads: CASSFGNEQFF. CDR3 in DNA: TGTGCCAGCAGCTTCGGCAATGAGCAGTTCTTC.